Listed here is a single T cell receptor (beta chain). The antigen is unknown. Using its own MiXCR run on the reads, TCRdb lists one record per CDR3 protein. The sample records hundreds of thousands of distinct CDR3 sequences, around 30% being singletons. The data derive from a study of T cell repertoires in cytomegalovirus infection. Findings of the study overall: Dominant in the ex vivo response were TCR beta clonotypes restricted by HLA-C and specific for CMV.

V gave up 4 bases and J gave up 13 bases, with 8 bases separating them. This CDR3 is 9 amino acids long. Germline V CDR1 and CDR2: SGHNT, YYREEE (reference sequence). The sample was cultured CD8+ T cells from PBMCs, taken from culture after CMV antigen stimulation. The chain links TRBV5-4 to TRBJ2-5; D not resolved. The receptor was isolated from a human donor in good health (CMV status not recorded). Some clones in this sample may be carry-over from other donors' samples. The CDR3 loop is CASSRRAYF. Written as DNA, the CDR3 is TGTGCCAGCAGCCGTCGGGCGTACTTC.